Included here is one TCR beta chain sequence, with context. The assay was immunoSEQ multiplex PCR, and TCRdb's table has in-frame clones only and misses some. The table shows about 87,000 clones, with roughly 86% occurring only once. The data stem from a study of blood T cell repertoires in COVID-19. Germline assignment: CDR1 LNHDA and CDR2 SQIVND (reference sequence). CDR3 length equals 13 residues. The V end lost 0 bases, the J end lost 4 bases, and 6 bases lay between the germline ends. This clonotype originated in a middle-aged man with acute or convalescent COVID-19. The sequenced material came from peripheral blood. The chain has TRBV19 and TRBJ1-2; D gene uncertain. The CDR3 DNA follows: TGTGCCAGTAGTATAGAGGCAGTCTATGGCTACACCTTC. Translating gives CASSIEAVYGYTF.